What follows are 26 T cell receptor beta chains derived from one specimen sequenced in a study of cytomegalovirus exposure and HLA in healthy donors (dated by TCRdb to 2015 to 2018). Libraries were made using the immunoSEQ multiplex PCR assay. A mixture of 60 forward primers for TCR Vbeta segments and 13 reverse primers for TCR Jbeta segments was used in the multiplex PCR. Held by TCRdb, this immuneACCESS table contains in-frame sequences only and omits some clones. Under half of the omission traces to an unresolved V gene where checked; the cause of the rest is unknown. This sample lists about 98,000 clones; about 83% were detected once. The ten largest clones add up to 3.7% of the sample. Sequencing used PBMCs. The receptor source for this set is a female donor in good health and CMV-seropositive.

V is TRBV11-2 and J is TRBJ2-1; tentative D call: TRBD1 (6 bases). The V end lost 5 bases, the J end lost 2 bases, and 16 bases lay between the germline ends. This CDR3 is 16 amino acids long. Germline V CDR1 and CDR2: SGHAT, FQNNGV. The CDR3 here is CASSPEGVIPYNEQFF. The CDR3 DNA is TGTGCCAGCAGCCCCGAGGGGGTAATCCCCTACAATGAGCAGTTCTTC.

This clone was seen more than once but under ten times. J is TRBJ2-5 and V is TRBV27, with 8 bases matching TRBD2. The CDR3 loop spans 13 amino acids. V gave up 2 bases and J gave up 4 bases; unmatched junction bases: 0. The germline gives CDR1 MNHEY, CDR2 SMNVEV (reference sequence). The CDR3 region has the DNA TGTGCCAGCAGTTTAGCGGGGGGAGAGACCCAGTACTTC. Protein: CASSLAGGETQYF.

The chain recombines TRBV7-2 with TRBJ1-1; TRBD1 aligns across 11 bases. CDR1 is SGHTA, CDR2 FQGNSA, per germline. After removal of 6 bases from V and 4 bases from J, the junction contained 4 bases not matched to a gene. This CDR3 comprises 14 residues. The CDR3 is CASRRTGGGTEAFF. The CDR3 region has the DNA TGTGCCAGCAGACGGACAGGGGGCGGCACTGAAGCTTTCTTT.

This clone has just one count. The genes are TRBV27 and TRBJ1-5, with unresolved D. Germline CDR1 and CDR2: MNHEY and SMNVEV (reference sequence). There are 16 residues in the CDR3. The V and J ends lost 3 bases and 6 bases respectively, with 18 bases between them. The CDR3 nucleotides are TGTGCCAGCAGTTTTGGGAGGCGGGGATCGGGTCAGCCCCAGCATTTT. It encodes CASSFGRRGSGQPQHF.

The CDR3 loop reads CASGPPGTLESGTQYF. The DNA of the CDR3 is TGTGCTAGTGGTCCGCCCGGGACATTGGAATCAGGGACCCAGTACTTC. The chain is built from TRBV12-5 and TRBJ2-5, with D possibly being TRBD1 (6 bases). The germline V gene has CDR1 LGHNT and CDR2 FRNRAP. This CDR3 contains 16 residues. Trimming took off 5 bases at V and 7 bases at J, with 23 bases between the two ends.

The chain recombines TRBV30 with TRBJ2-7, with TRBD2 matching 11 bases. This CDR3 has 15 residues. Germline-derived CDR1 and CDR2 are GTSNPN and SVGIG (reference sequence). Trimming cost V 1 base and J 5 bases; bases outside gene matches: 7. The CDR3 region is CAWSALAGENDEQYF. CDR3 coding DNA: TGTGCCTGGAGTGCACTAGCGGGAGAGAATGACGAGCAGTACTTC.

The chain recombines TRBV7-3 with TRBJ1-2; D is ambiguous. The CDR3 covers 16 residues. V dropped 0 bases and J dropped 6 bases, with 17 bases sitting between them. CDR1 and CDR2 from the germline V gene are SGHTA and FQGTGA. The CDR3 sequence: CASSLTAQAPVHGYTF. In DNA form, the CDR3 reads TGTGCCAGCAGCTTAACGGCCCAGGCCCCAGTCCATGGCTACACCTTC.

CDR3 in DNA: TGTGCCAGCAGTGGGATGACAGGGTCGGGACTGTTTTTT. Residues: CASSGMTGSGLFF. V usage is TRBV2 and J usage is TRBJ1-4, with 7 bases that match TRBD1. The CDR3 is made up of 13 amino acids. Germline V gene data show CDR1 as SNHLY and CDR2 as FYNNEI. V shed 4 bases, J shed 13 bases, and the junction held 9 bases outside the gene matches.

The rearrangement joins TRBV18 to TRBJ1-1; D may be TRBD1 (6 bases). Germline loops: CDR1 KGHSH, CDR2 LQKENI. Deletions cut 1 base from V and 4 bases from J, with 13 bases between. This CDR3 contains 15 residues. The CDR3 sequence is CASSPQRGGGTEAFF. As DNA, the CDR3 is TGTGCCAGCTCACCACAAAGGGGGGGAGGCACTGAAGCTTTCTTT.

CDR3 coding DNA: TGCGCCAGCAGTCCCAGGTATTCCTACAATGAGCAGTTCTTC. Protein product: CASSPRYSYNEQFF. The gene calls are TRBV23-1 and TRBJ2-1, with D hard to call. TRBV23-1 is an open reading frame, and its role is uncertain. V was cut by 4 bases and J by 1 base, with 8 bases left in between. The CDR3 spans 14 residues.

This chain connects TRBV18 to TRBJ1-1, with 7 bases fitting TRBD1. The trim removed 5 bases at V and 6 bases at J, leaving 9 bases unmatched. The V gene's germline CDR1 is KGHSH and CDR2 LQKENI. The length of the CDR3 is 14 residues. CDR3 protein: CASSSTTGLSEAFF. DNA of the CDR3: TGTGCCAGCTCATCCACGACAGGGTTGTCTGAAGCTTTCTTT. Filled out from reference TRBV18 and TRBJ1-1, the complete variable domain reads NAGVMQNPRHLVRRRGQEARLRCSPMKGHSHVYWYRQLPEEGLKFMVYLQKENIIDESGMPKERFSAEFPKEGPSILRIQQVVRGDSAAYFCASSSTTGLSEAFFGQGTRLTVV.

DNA for the CDR3: TGTGCCAGCAGGGGACAGGGAGACACTGAAGCTTTCTTT. As protein: CASRGQGDTEAFF. The gene calls are TRBV6-1 and TRBJ1-1, with 9 bases matching TRBD1. In germline, CDR1 is MNHNS, CDR2 SASEGT. The CDR3 loop spans 13 amino acids. Trimming at V came to 6 bases and at J to 3 bases, leaving 2 bases not matched to a gene.

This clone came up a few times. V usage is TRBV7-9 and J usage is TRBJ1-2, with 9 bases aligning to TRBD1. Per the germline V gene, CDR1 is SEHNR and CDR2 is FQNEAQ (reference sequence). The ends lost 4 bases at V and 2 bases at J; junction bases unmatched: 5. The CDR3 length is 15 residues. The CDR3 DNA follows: TGTGCCAGCAGCTCGACAGGGGGTTTAAACTATGGCTACACCTTC. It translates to CASSSTGGLNYGYTF.

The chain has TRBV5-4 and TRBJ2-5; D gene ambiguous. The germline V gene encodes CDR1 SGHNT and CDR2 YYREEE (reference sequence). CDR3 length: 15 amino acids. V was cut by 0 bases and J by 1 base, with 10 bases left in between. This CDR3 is CASSLEADLQETQYF. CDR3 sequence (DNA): TGTGCCAGCAGCTTGGAGGCGGATCTCCAAGAGACCCAGTACTTC.

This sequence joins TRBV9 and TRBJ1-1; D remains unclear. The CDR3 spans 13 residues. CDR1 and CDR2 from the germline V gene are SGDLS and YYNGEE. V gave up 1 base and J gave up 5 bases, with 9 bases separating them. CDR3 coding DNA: TGTGCCAGCAGCGTAACAGTGGGTACTGAAGCTTTCTTT. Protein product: CASSVTVGTEAFF.

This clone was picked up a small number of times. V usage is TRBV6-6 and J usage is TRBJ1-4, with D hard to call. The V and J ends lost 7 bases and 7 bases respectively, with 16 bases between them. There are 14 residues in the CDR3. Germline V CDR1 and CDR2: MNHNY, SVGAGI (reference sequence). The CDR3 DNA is TGTGCCAGCATAGAGAATTTTGGCGGTGAAAAACTGTTTTTT. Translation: CASIENFGGEKLFF.

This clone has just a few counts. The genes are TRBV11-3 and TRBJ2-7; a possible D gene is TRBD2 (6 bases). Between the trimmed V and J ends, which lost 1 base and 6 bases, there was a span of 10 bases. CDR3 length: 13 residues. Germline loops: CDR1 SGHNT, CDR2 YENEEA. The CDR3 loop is CASSLVLGGEQYF. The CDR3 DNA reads TGTGCCAGCAGCTTAGTTTTGGGGGGCGAGCAGTACTTC.

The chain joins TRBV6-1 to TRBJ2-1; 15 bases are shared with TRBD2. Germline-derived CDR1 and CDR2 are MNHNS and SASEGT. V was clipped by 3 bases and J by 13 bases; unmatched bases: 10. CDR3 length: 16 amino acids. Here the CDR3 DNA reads TGTGCCAGCAGTGATAGGACTAGCGGGGGGGCCCTAGCCCAGTTCTTC. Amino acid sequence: CASSDRTSGGALAQFF.

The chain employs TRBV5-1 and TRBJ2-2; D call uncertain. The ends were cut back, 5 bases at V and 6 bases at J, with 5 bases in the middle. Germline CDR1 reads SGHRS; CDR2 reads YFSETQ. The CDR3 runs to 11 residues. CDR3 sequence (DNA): TGCGCCAGCAGACTGGCCGGGGAGCTGTTTTTT. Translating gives CASRLAGELFF.

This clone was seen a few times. In DNA, the CDR3 is TGTGCCATCAACGAGAAGACAGGGAACACTGAAGCTTTCTTT. Its protein is CAINEKTGNTEAFF. J is TRBJ1-1 and V is TRBV10-3, with a possible D match to TRBD1 (6 bases). This CDR3 contains 14 residues. In germline, CDR1 is ENHRY, CDR2 SYGVKD. V gave up 7 bases and J gave up 1 base, with 13 bases separating them.

DNA of the CDR3: TGCGCCAGCAGCCTCGGGACACCAACTCTGGGCTACACCTTC. It is translated as CASSLGTPTLGYTF. The chain joins TRBV4-1 to TRBJ1-2; tentatively, D is TRBD1 (6 bases). The V end lost 4 bases, the J end lost 8 bases, and 17 bases lay between the germline ends. CDR3 length: 14 residues. Germline V CDR1 and CDR2: MGHRA, YSYEKL.

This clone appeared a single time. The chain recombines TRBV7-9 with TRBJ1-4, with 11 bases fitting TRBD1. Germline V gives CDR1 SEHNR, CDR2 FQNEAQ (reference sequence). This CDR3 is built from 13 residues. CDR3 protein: CVSGQGALEKLFF. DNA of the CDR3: TGTGTCAGTGGACAGGGGGCGCTTGAAAAACTGTTTTTT.

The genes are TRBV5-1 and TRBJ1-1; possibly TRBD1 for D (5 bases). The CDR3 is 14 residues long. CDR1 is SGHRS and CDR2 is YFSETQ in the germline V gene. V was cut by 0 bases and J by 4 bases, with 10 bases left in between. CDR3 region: CASSLDPGLTEAFF. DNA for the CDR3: TGCGCCAGCAGCTTGGATCCAGGGCTCACTGAAGCTTTCTTT. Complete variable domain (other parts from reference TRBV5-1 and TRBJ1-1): KAGVTQTPRYLIKTRGQQVTLSCSPISGHRSVSWYQQTPGQGLQFLFEYFSETQRNKGNFPGRFSGRQFSNSRSEMNVSTLELGDSALYLCASSLDPGLTEAFFGQGTRLTVV.

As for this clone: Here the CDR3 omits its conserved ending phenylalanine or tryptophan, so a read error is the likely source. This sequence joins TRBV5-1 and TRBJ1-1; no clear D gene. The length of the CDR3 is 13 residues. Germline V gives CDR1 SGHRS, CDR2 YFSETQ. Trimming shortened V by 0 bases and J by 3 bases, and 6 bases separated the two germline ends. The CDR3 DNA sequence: TGCGCCAGCAGCTTGGCCGGGGACACTGAAGCTTTCCTT. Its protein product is CASSLAGDTEAFL.

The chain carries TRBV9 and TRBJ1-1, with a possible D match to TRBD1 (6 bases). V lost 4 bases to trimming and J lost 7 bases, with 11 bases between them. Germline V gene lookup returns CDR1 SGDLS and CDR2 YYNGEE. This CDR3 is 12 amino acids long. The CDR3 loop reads CASSQGGGEAFF. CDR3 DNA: TGTGCCAGCAGCCAGGGAGGGGGTGAAGCTTTCTTT. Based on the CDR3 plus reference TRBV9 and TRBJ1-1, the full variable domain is DSGVTQTPKHLITATGQRVTLRCSPRSGDLSVYWYQQSLDQGLQFLIQYYNGEERAKGNILERFSAQQFPDLHSELNLSSLELGDSALYFCASSQGGGEAFFGQGTRLTVV.

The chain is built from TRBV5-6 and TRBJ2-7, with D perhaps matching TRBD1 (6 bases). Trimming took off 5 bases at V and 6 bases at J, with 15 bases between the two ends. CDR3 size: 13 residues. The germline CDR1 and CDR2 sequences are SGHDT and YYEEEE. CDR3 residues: CASRGWQGSEQYF. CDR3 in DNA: TGTGCCAGCAGGGGGTGGCAGGGGAGCGAGCAGTACTTC. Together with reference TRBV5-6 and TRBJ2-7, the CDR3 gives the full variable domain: DAGVTQSPTHLIKTRGQQVTLRCSPKSGHDTVSWYQQALGQGPQFIFQYYEEEERQRGNFPDRFSGHQFPNYSSELNVNALLLGDSALYLCASRGWQGSEQYFGPGTRLTVT.